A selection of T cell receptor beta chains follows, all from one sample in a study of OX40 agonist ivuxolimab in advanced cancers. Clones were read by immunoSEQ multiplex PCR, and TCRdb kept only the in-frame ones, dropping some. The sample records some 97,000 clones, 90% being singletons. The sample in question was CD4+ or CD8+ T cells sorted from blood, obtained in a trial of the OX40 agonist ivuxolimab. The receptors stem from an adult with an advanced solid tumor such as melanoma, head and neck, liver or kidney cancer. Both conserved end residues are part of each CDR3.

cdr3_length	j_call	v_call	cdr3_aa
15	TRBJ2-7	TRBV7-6	CASSLGRTGSYEQYF
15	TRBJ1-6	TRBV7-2	CASSSLGLRQSPLHF
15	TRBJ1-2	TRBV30	CAWSVHKVAFYGYTF
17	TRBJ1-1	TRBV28	CASSGYSDRAFLFSAFF
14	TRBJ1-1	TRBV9	CASSGPGGTWVAFF
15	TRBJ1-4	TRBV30	CAWSATVVANEKLFF
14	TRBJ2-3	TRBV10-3	CAIRGGRAEDTQYF
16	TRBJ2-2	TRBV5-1	CASSPKNDFVTGELFF
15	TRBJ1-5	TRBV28	CASSIRLSGDQPQHF
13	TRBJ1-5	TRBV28	CASSLLGGQPQHF
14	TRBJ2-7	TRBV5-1	CASSLAERPYEQYF
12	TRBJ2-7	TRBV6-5	CASGRPPYEQYF
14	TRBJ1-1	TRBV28	CASSLLVGNTEAFF
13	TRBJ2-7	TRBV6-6	CASAGNSIGEQYF
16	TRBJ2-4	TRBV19	CASTAGVGAAKNIQYF
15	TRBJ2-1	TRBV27	CASSLILAGGNEQFF
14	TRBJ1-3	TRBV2	CASSKGVFGNTIYF
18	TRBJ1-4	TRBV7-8	CASSLGLFSGQGIPKLFF
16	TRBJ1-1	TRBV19	CASSPRLGGRNTEAFF
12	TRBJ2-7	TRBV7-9	CASSKYPYEQYF
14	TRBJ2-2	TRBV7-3	CASSTDRVSGELFF
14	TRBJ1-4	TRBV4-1	CASRRTGSYEKLFF
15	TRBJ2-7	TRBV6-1	CASSVVGTGSYEQYF
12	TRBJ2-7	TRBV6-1	CASSGQGYEQYF
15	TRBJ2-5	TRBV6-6	CASSLAGVPQETQYF
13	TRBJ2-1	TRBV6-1	CASRLAGQNEQFF
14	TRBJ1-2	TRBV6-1	CASSELGRNYGYTF
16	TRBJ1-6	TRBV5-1	CASSSDRSSYNSPLHF
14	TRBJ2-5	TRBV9	CASSVDPGKETQYF
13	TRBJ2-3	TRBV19	CASSFSNSDTQYF
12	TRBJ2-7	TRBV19	CASSPLFGEQYF
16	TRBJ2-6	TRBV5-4	CASSSEVYRGANVLTF
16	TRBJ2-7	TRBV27	CASSLGTSPISYEQYF
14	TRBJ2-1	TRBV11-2	CASSPVASGLEQFF
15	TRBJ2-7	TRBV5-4	CASSWGGQGPYEQYF
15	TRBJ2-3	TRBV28	CASSYGSGYTDTQYF
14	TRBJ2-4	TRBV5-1	CASSPLARQAIQYF
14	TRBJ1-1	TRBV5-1	CASHLDSMNTEAFF
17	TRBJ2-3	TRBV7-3	CASSPQGLALGTDTQYF
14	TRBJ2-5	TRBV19	CASTLTGLGETQYF